This TCR beta chain originates from a study of T cells in Graves' hyperthyroidism and ophthalmopathy. Study information: It was at initial diagnosis, before any treatment, that peripheral blood was collected.

This clonotype was recorded at least ten times. Its antigen is not identified. Overall study findings and caveats: Peripheral blood also featured most of the thyroid clonotypes expanded above 0.001. Using 13 V-J features, a model discriminated ophthalmopathy from stable hyperthyroidism.

V lost 8 bases and J 2 bases, leaving 5 bases between the germline ends. CDR1 and CDR2 (germline): KGHSH, LQKENI. The CDR3 is made up of 11 amino acids. The CDR3 regions of TCR beta were amplified from RNA transcripts. In the first-round RT-PCR of the TCR CDR3, the HTBI primer set was used. TCRdb ran MiXCR on the multiplex PCR reads and lists one entry per CDR3 protein. The data contain around 180,000 distinct CDR3 sequences, 15% to 20% of them singletons. Stable hyperthyroidism: no ophthalmopathy progression over 18 months of follow-up. The origin of this receptor is a woman aged 50 to 60 with Graves' hyperthyroidism. The rearrangement links TRBV18 to TRBJ2-3; D is ambiguous. The sequenced material came from blood. The CDR3 protein is CASTYTDTQYF. The CDR3 nucleotides read TGTGCCAGCACCTACACAGATACGCAGTATTTT. Drawing the rest from reference TRBV18 and TRBJ2-3, the complete variable domain is NAGVMQNPRHLVRRRGQEARLRCSPMKGHSHVYWYRQLPEEGLKFMVYLQKENIIDESGMPKERFSAEFPKEGPSILRIQQVVRGDSAAYFCASTYTDTQYFGPGTRLTVL.